This T cell receptor (beta chain) emerged from a study of T cells in localized non-small cell lung cancer. TCRdb keeps only in-frame clones here, not all; method: immunoSEQ multiplex PCR. The sample records some 82,000 clones, over 70% being singletons. Study conclusions and caveats: Clonality peaked in uninvolved adjacent lung rather than tumor. Elevated blood T cell density was associated with longer overall survival.

The CDR3 totals 15 residues. In germline, CDR1 is SGHRS, CDR2 YFSETQ. V was pared by 3 bases and J by 0 bases, with 10 bases between. Of note for this clone: Antigen: not known.

This material consisted of PBMCs, taken before any cancer treatment. The V call is TRBV5-1, the J call TRBJ1-5, with D possibly being TRBD1 (6 bases). This TCR was sampled from a man aged 40 to 70 with stage II squamous cell lung carcinoma. The CDR3 DNA follows: TGCGCCAGCAGCTCAGGGGCCGATAGCAATCAGCCCCAGCATTTT. Its translation: CASSSGADSNQPQHF.